These 18 T cell receptor beta chains were sequenced from one sample in a study of blood T cell repertoires in COVID-19. Profiling relied on immunoSEQ multiplex PCR, and the TCRdb table lists in-frame clones only, not all of them. The repertoire has about 25,000 clones, approximately 80% of them found once; the top ten carry about 1.8%. The sequenced material came from peripheral blood. These receptors all come from a man older than 75 with active or convalescent COVID-19.

The V and J genes are TRBV3-1 (or the pseudogene TRBV3-2) and TRBJ2-1, with 8 positions matching TRBD1. CDR3 length: 14 residues. Germline-derived CDR1 and CDR2 are LGHDT and YNNKEL (reference sequence). V was pared by 4 bases and J by 10 bases, with 9 bases of the junction left unmatched. DNA of the CDR3: TGTGCCAGCAGCCCCCTTGGGACAGGTAGCGAGCAGTTCTTC. This sequence encodes CASSPLGTGSEQFF.

V is TRBV28 and J is TRBJ2-5; 8 nucleotides align to TRBD2. This CDR3 is built from 14 residues. In germline, CDR1 is MDHEN, CDR2 SYDVKM. V dropped 1 base and J dropped 4; count of bases not matched to a gene: 2. This CDR3 is CASSLLAGRETQYF. CDR3 DNA sequence: TGTGCCAGCAGTTTATTAGCGGGACGAGAGACCCAGTACTTC.

This clone was seen just once. The chain has TRBV12-3 or TRBV12-4 and TRBJ2-3; D is ambiguous. Trimming took 4 bases from V and 0 from J, leaving 5 bases between them. The CDR3 is 13 amino acids. CDR3 in DNA: TGTGCCAGCAGTTCCTCTAGCACAGATACGCAGTATTTT. Its translation: CASSSSSTDTQYF.

The chain has TRBV7-3 and TRBJ1-6; D gene uncertain. Germline values: CDR1 SGHTA, CDR2 FQGTGA. The CDR3 extends over 15 amino acids. V was trimmed by 1 base and J by 4 bases, leaving 8 bases between them. Here the CDR3 reads CASSLNGRYNSPLHF. CDR3 sequence (DNA): TGTGCCAGCAGCTTAAACGGCAGGTATAATTCACCCCTCCACTTT.

V and J are TRBV2 and TRBJ1-5, with 7 bases matching TRBD1. Losses at the gene ends were 8 bases for V and 0 bases for J; bases not matched to a gene: 7. Germline V lookup: CDR1 SNHLY, CDR2 FYNNEI. The CDR3 spans 15 residues. CDR3 in amino acids: CASRQGTYSNQPQHF. In DNA form, the CDR3 reads TGTGCCAGCCGACAGGGAACATATAGCAATCAGCCCCAGCATTTT.

There are a few counts of this clone. V usage is TRBV11-1 and J usage is TRBJ2-3, with D hard to call. CDR3 length: 12 residues. Germline V gene lookup returns CDR1 SGHAT and CDR2 FQDESV (reference sequence). Trimming pared 5 bases from V and 1 base from J, leaving 4 bases between. The CDR3, as DNA: TGTGCCAGCAGCCAGGGCACAGATACGCAGTATTTT. Translation: CASSQGTDTQYF.

This clone came up once. This chain joins TRBV27 and TRBJ2-1, with TRBD2 identical over 8 bases. Per germline, CDR1 MNHEY and CDR2 SMNVEV (reference sequence). The V segment lost 8 bases and the J segment 6 bases; nucleotides outside the gene matches: 6. The CDR3 runs to 13 residues. CDR3 coding DNA: TGTGCCAGCCAGCGGGAGATCCGCAATGAGCAGTTCTTC. Translation: CASQREIRNEQFF.

The chain uses TRBV9 and TRBJ1-4; no clear D gene. Germline CDR1 SGDLS, CDR2 YYNGEE. V lost 6 bases to trimming and J lost 5 bases, with 11 bases between them. This CDR3 region has 13 residues. The CDR3 sequence: CASTEGSNEKLFF. The CDR3 DNA reads TGTGCCAGCACCGAGGGAAGCAATGAAAAACTGTTTTTT.

This clone was seen once. The genes are TRBV4-2 and TRBJ2-7; a weak D match, TRBD1 (5 bases). V lost 1 base, J lost 4 bases, and 17 bases lay in between. The V gene's germline CDR1 is LGHNA and CDR2 YNFKEQ. CDR3 length equals 16 residues. CDR3 residues: CASSQATGPRAYEQYF. The CDR3, as DNA: TGTGCCAGCAGCCAAGCAACAGGCCCTCGGGCTTACGAGCAGTACTTC.

This rearrangement joins TRBV2 to TRBJ2-2; 16 bases are a match to TRBD2. This CDR3 spans 16 amino acids. Per the germline V gene, CDR1 is SNHLY and CDR2 is FYNNEI. V dropped 8 bases and J dropped 7; count of bases not matched to a gene: 7. In DNA form, the CDR3 reads TGTGCCAGCGATAAGGGACTAGCGGGAGGGGGCGGGGAGCTGTTTTTT. Protein sequence: CASDKGLAGGGGELFF. Variable domain in full (rest from reference TRBV2 and TRBJ2-2): EPEVTQTPSHQVTQMGQEVILRCVPISNHLYFYWYRQILGQKVEFLVSFYNNEISEKSEIFDDQFSVERPDGSNFTLKIRSTKLEDSAMYFCASDKGLAGGGGELFFGEGSRLTVL.

This clone was recorded a few times. The rearrangement links TRBV3-1 (or the pseudogene TRBV3-2) to TRBJ2-7; 13 nucleotides line up with TRBD2. The germline V gene encodes CDR1 LGHDT and CDR2 YNNKEL (reference sequence). The CDR3 totals 14 residues. With V trimmed by 5 bases and J by 8 bases, 6 bases remained unmatched. Here the CDR3 DNA reads TGTGCCAGCAGCTTCGGACTAGCGGGAGACAAGCAGTACTTC. It is translated as CASSFGLAGDKQYF.

This clone showed up just a few times. The chain couples TRBV7-2 to TRBJ2-1, with a tentative D call TRBD2 (5 bases). Germline V gene data show CDR1 as SGHTA and CDR2 as FQGNSA. Deletions cut 2 bases from V and 7 bases from J, with 18 bases between. The CDR3 consists of 16 residues. CDR3 DNA sequence: TGTGCCAGCAGCTTATCCACGGGGTACGCTGGGAATGAGCAGTTCTTC. Protein: CASSLSTGYAGNEQFF.

The gene calls are TRBV6-5 and TRBJ2-5, with D possibly being TRBD1 (6 bases). V gave up 5 bases and J gave up 1 base, with 11 bases separating them. CDR3 length: 14 residues. Germline CDR1 reads MNHEY; CDR2 reads SVGAGI. Here the CDR3 DNA reads TGTGCCAGCAGTAATAAGGGGGTCCAAGAGACCCAGTACTTC. Translation gives CASSNKGVQETQYF.

V usage is TRBV7-6 and J usage is TRBJ2-3; 12 bases fit TRBD2. The V gene's germline CDR1 is SGHVS and CDR2 FNYEAQ. CDR3 length: 16 amino acids. V dropped 5 bases and J dropped 2; count of bases not matched to a gene: 5. As DNA, the CDR3 is TGTGCCAGCAGCCGCGGACTAGCGGGAAACACAGATACGCAGTATTTT. Translated: CASSRGLAGNTDTQYF.

J is TRBJ1-6 and V is TRBV14; the D is unclear. Germline-derived CDR1 and CDR2 are SGHDN and FVKESK. The V and J ends lost 0 bases and 6 bases respectively, with 9 bases between them. There are 15 residues in the CDR3. CDR3 nucleotide sequence: TGTGCCAGCAGCCAAGAAATGCTACCTAATTCACCCCTCCACTTT. This sequence encodes CASSQEMLPNSPLHF.

The chain uses TRBV18 and TRBJ2-1; D is perhaps TRBD2 (6 bases). V lost 8 bases and J lost 2, with 13 bases in between. The CDR3 spans 14 residues. Germline V lookup: CDR1 KGHSH, CDR2 LQKENI. CDR3 nucleotides: TGTGCCAGCACCCTAACGGGGGCCTACAATGAGCAGTTCTTC. This codes for CASTLTGAYNEQFF.

The chain recombines TRBV29-1 with TRBJ2-2; D is possibly TRBD2 (6 bases). V gave up 4 bases and J gave up 4 bases, with 16 bases separating them. CDR3 length: 15 residues. The V gene's germline CDR1 is SQVTM and CDR2 ANQGSEA. CDR3 DNA: TGCAGCGTTGGGCGGGACCCAGCATTCACCGGGGAGCTGTTTTTT. Encoded protein: CSVGRDPAFTGELFF.

J is TRBJ2-7 and V is TRBV7-9; TRBD1 matches 8 bases. CDR1 is SEHNR, CDR2 FQNEAQ, per germline (reference sequence). J lost 2 bases, V lost 2 bases, and 11 bases had no gene match. The CDR3 consists of 17 residues. The CDR3 loop is CASSLKSPQGAAYEQYF. The CDR3 DNA reads as TGTGCCAGCAGCTTAAAGTCTCCGCAGGGGGCGGCCTACGAGCAGTACTTC.